This T cell receptor (beta chain) appears in the sequencing data of a study of OX40 agonist ivuxolimab in advanced cancers. Overall study: The diagnoses of dose-escalation patients were hepatocellular carcinoma, melanoma, renal cell or head and neck cancer. The study, taken as a whole, reports: CD8+ T cells were the subset that, on average, had more expanded clones than CD4+.

Profiled with immunoSEQ multiplex PCR; TCRdb holds only in-frame clones, not every one. In the table there are 45,000 to 65,000 clones, 75% to 90% of which are singletons. This clone turned up a few times. Its antigen is currently unknown. Looked up from germline, CDR1 is SGHNT and CDR2 is YYREEE (reference sequence). The ends were cut back, 4 bases at V and 0 bases at J, with 19 bases in the middle. This CDR3 contains 17 residues. The receptor's source is an adult with an advanced solid tumor such as melanoma, head and neck, liver or kidney cancer. The chain couples TRBV5-4 to TRBJ1-2, with D hard to call. Sequences were derived from CD4+ or CD8+ T cells sorted from blood, sampled in a trial of the OX40 agonist ivuxolimab. The CDR3 nucleotides read TGTGCCAGCAGCCATACGGACCTCTGGTTAGCTAACTATGGCTACACCTTC. Translating it yields CASSHTDLWLANYGYTF.